Sequencing of this T cell receptor beta chain was carried out in a study of shared clonotypes between healthy human individuals. Adults of Caucasian background living in Nashville, Tennessee made up all donors. Here immunoSEQ multiplex PCR was the method, and the copy in TCRdb shows in-frame clones only, minus some. The sample records about 480,000 clones, about 79% being singletons. This clone showed up many times. Sequenced sample: PBMCs. This TCR was sampled from a woman aged 40-49 years in good health. Some clones in this sample may be carry-over from other donors' samples.

CDR3 coding DNA: TGTGCCAGCAGCTTAGGGGCAAACTATGGCTACACCTTC. As protein: CASSLGANYGYTF. This chain joins TRBV7-2 and TRBJ1-2; D is undetermined. CDR3 size: 13 residues. Trimming removed 1 base from V and 2 bases from J, with 5 bases in between. CDR1 is SGHTA and CDR2 is FQGNSA in the germline V gene.